One sample yielded the 22 T cell receptor beta chains listed below, sequenced in a study of OX40 agonist ivuxolimab in advanced cancers. The assay was immunoSEQ multiplex PCR, and TCRdb's table has in-frame clones only and misses some. This table holds approximately 62,000 clones, nearly 95% found once. The sample in question was CD4+ or CD8+ T cells sorted from blood, obtained in a trial of the OX40 agonist ivuxolimab. The receptors here all came from an adult with an advanced solid tumor such as melanoma, head and neck, liver or kidney cancer.

J is TRBJ2-7 and V is TRBV21-1; TRBD1 reflects the table's D call only, with no check against the DNA. TRBV21-1 is a documented pseudogene. The CDR3 length is 17 residues. The CDR3 region has the DNA TGTGCCAGCAGCATACACCGGTCGGGGACAGGGGTCTATGCGCAGTACTTC. This codes for CASSIHRSGTGVYAQYF.

V usage is TRBV27 and J usage is TRBJ2-7; D remains unclear. CDR3 length: 13 amino acids. The V and J ends lost 2 bases and 2 bases respectively, with 7 bases between them. Germline V lookup: CDR1 MNHEY, CDR2 SMNVEV (reference sequence). The CDR3 nucleotides are TGTGCCAGCAGTTTAAGGCAGACCTACGAGCAGTACTTC. Its protein product is CASSLRQTYEQYF.

This clone appeared once. The gene calls are TRBV29-1 and TRBJ2-7, with 7 positions matching TRBD1. V shed 7 bases, J shed 4 bases, and the junction held 10 bases outside the gene matches. The germline CDR1 and CDR2 sequences are SQVTM and ANQGSEA. This CDR3 is 13 amino acids long. CDR3 protein: CSALRQGYYEQYF. The DNA of the CDR3 is TGCAGCGCCTTACGACAGGGATATTACGAGCAGTACTTC.

Here the CDR3 reads CASSSYNEQFF. In DNA form, the CDR3 reads TGTGCCAGCAGCTCCTACAATGAGCAGTTCTTC. The chain carries TRBV5-4 and TRBJ2-1; no reliable D call. CDR3 size: 11 residues. Trimming cost V 3 bases and J 2 bases, with 0 bases left between them. Germline V gives CDR1 SGHNT, CDR2 YYREEE (reference sequence). Using reference TRBV5-4 and TRBJ2-1 for the parts outside the CDR3, the full variable domain is ETGVTQSPTHLIKTRGQQVTLRCSSQSGHNTVSWYQQALGQGPQFIFQYYREEENGRGNFPPRFSGLQFPNYSSELNVNALELDDSALYLCASSSYNEQFFGPGTRLTVL.

The chain joins TRBV15 to TRBJ2-7; D is uncertain. Germline V gene data show CDR1 as LNHNV and CDR2 as YYDKDF (reference sequence). Trimming cost V 0 bases and J 3 bases, with 6 bases left between them. The CDR3 covers 13 residues. CDR3 in amino acids: CATSRDRDYEQYF. The DNA for the CDR3 is TGTGCCACCAGCAGAGATAGGGACTACGAGCAGTACTTC.

The V call is TRBV7-2, the J call TRBJ2-2, with 9 bases lining up with TRBD2. The CDR3 loop spans 16 amino acids. Germline V lookup: CDR1 SGHTA, CDR2 FQGNSA. V was clipped by 3 bases and J by 0 bases; unmatched bases: 2. DNA for the CDR3: TGTGCCAGCAGCTTCCGACTAGCGGCGAACACCGGGGAGCTGTTTTTT. It codes for CASSFRLAANTGELFF.

This clone was seen a single time. The rearrangement uses TRBV6-1 and TRBJ2-7; D not certain. The germline V gene has CDR1 MNHNS and CDR2 SASEGT. Trimming stripped 0 bases from V and 7 bases from J, with 13 bases between. CDR3 length: 14 residues. CDR3 residues: CASSEADLGREQYF. In DNA form, the CDR3 reads TGTGCCAGCAGTGAAGCGGATCTGGGTCGGGAGCAGTACTTC.

The CDR3 nucleotides are TGTGCCAGCAGTCTACAGGGGAACACTGAAGCTTTCTTT. This sequence encodes CASSLQGNTEAFF. The rearrangement links TRBV6-5 to TRBJ1-1, with D maybe TRBD1 (6 bases). Germline-derived CDR1 and CDR2 are MNHEY and SVGAGI. This CDR3 is 13 amino acids long. Trimming removed 5 bases from V and 1 base from J, with 8 bases in between.

The gene calls are TRBV19 and TRBJ2-3, with 8 bases matching TRBD1. The CDR3 loop spans 15 amino acids. Germline CDR1 and CDR2: LNHDA and SQIVND (reference sequence). J gave up 0 bases and V 2 bases, and 1 base lay outside the gene matches. The CDR3 bases are TGTGCCAGTAGTATAAGGACAGGGAGCACAGATACGCAGTATTTT. This translates into CASSIRTGSTDTQYF.

This rearrangement joins TRBV6-1 to TRBJ2-2, with no clear D. V lost 0 bases and J lost 4, with 9 bases in between. CDR1 is MNHNS, CDR2 SASEGT, per germline. The CDR3 totals 15 residues. The DNA for the CDR3 is TGTGCCAGCAGTGAAGCAACAGACCTCACCGGGGAGCTGTTTTTT. This encodes CASSEATDLTGELFF.

The V and J genes are TRBV7-9 and TRBJ1-2, with 8 bases lining up with TRBD1. Germline CDR1 is SEHNR and CDR2 is FQNEAQ (reference sequence). The V and J ends lost 1 base and 7 bases, in that order; junction bases with no gene match: 8. The length of the CDR3 is 15 residues. The CDR3 sequence is CASSLGPDRGGGYTF. The CDR3 DNA reads TGTGCCAGCAGCTTAGGACCTGACAGGGGTGGTGGCTACACCTTC. Full variable domain (remainder filled in from reference TRBV7-9 and TRBJ1-2): DTGVSQNPRHKITKRGQNVTFRCDPISEHNRLYWYRQTLGQGPEFLTYFQNEAQLEKSRLLSDRFSAERPKGSFSTLEIQRTEQGDSAMYLCASSLGPDRGGGYTFGSGTRLTVV.

This chain joins TRBV13 and TRBJ1-6, with 7 positions matching TRBD1. V trimming: 2 bases; J trimming: 5 bases; junction bases outside the gene matches: 3. The CDR3 length is 15 residues. CDR1 PRHDT and CDR2 FYEKMQ come from the germline V gene (reference sequence). The CDR3 sequence: CASSLMGQHNSPLHF. The DNA of the CDR3 is TGTGCCAGCAGCTTAATGGGACAGCATAATTCACCCCTCCACTTT.

J is TRBJ2-1 and V is TRBV4-1; 8 bases are a match to TRBD1. The length of the CDR3 is 17 residues. V lost 4 bases and J lost 7; bases outside the gene matches: 15. Germline V gene sequence: CDR1 MGHRA, CDR2 YSYEKL. CDR3 nucleotide sequence: TGCGCCAGCAGCCTACCCTTGCAGGGGGCTAGGATAAATGAGCAGTTCTTC. Translating it yields CASSLPLQGARINEQFF.

The V and J genes are TRBV2 and TRBJ1-4; TRBD1 matches at 10 bases. Germline CDR1 reads SNHLY; CDR2 reads FYNNEI. The V segment lost 6 bases and the J segment 8 bases; nucleotides outside the gene matches: 0. CDR3 length: 12 amino acids. The CDR3 nucleotides are TGTGCCAGCAGGGGACAGGGGGAAAAACTGTTTTTT. It encodes CASRGQGEKLFF. Full variable domain (remainder filled in from reference TRBV2 and TRBJ1-4): EPEVTQTPSHQVTQMGQEVILRCVPISNHLYFYWYRQILGQKVEFLVSFYNNEISEKSEIFDDQFSVERPDGSNFTLKIRSTKLEDSAMYFCASRGQGEKLFFGSGTQLSVL.

V gene TRBV30 combines with J gene TRBJ2-1; 10 bases map to TRBD1. This CDR3 spans 15 amino acids. In germline, CDR1 is GTSNPN, CDR2 SVGIG (reference sequence). V gave up 0 bases and J gave up 6 bases; unmatched junction bases: 5. The CDR3 spells CAWSVHRTGGNEQFF. Here the CDR3 DNA reads TGTGCCTGGAGTGTACATAGGACAGGGGGCAATGAGCAGTTCTTC.

V and J are TRBV27 and TRBJ2-7; D is perhaps TRBD1 or TRBD2 (7 bases each). The CDR3 runs 14 residues. The V end lost 2 bases, the J end lost 3 bases, and 11 bases lay between the germline ends. Per germline, CDR1 MNHEY and CDR2 SMNVEV (reference sequence). In DNA form, the CDR3 reads TGTGCCAGCAGTTTACAGGGGGGGTACTACGAGCAGTACTTC. Its translation: CASSLQGGYYEQYF.

The chain is built from TRBV4-1 and TRBJ1-1, with D possibly being TRBD1 (5 bases). The CDR3 contains 15 residues. Trimming pared 8 bases from V and 0 bases from J, leaving 16 bases between. Germline values: CDR1 MGHRA, CDR2 YSYEKL. CDR3: CASGDSILMNTEAFF. In DNA, the CDR3 is TGCGCCAGCGGGGACTCGATCCTCATGAACACTGAAGCTTTCTTT.

The chain combines TRBV6-6 with TRBJ2-7, with D possibly TRBD2 on 6 matching bases. Germline V gives CDR1 MNHNY, CDR2 SVGAGI (reference sequence). V lost 7 bases, J lost 1 base, and 14 bases lay in between. This CDR3 spans 14 amino acids. CDR3 region: CASNGLGSSYEQYF. The CDR3 DNA sequence: TGTGCCAGCAATGGTCTCGGGAGTTCCTACGAGCAGTACTTC.

J is TRBJ1-5 and V is TRBV29-1, with D uncertain. Germline V gene data show CDR1 as SQVTM and CDR2 as ANQGSEA. The CDR3 sequence is 15 residues long. V dropped 5 bases and J dropped 7 bases, with 21 bases sitting between them. The CDR3 loop is CSVTLGGSPGQPQHF. The CDR3 bases are TGCAGCGTTACCCTGGGAGGCTCCCCGGGACAGCCCCAGCATTTT.

The chain is built from TRBV10-3 and TRBJ2-3; D is ambiguous. The V gene's germline CDR1 is ENHRY and CDR2 SYGVKD. CDR3 length: 11 residues. Trimming pared 10 bases from V and 2 bases from J, leaving 7 bases between. The CDR3 is CANRDTDTQYF. In DNA, the CDR3 is TGTGCCAATAGAGACACAGATACGCAGTATTTT.

The J gene is TRBJ1-6, the V gene TRBV12-5; D gene uncertain. Germline V gene data show CDR1 as LGHNT and CDR2 as FRNRAP. This CDR3 contains 14 residues. V gave up 1 base and J gave up 4 bases, with 5 bases separating them. CDR3 amino acids: CASGLARYNSPLHF. Here the CDR3 DNA reads TGTGCTAGTGGTTTGGCAAGGTATAATTCACCCCTCCACTTT.

The V and J genes are TRBV4-1 and TRBJ2-1; maybe TRBD2 (6 bases). This CDR3 has 18 amino acids. CDR1 and CDR2 (germline): MGHRA, YSYEKL. The V and J ends lost 0 bases and 4 bases respectively, with 19 bases between them. As DNA, the CDR3 is TGCGCCAGCAGCCAAGAAGGATGGGAGGCGGGGAAATACAATGAGCAGTTCTTC. This translates into CASSQEGWEAGKYNEQFF.